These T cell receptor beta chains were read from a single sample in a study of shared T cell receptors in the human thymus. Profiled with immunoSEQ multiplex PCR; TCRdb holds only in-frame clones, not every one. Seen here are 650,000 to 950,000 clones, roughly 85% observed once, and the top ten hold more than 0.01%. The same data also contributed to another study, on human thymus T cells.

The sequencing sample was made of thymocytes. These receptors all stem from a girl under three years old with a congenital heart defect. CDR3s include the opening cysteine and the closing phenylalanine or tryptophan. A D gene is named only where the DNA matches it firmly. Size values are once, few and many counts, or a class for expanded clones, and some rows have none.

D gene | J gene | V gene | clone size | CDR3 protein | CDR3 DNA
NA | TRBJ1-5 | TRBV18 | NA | CASTQGEGPQHF | TGTGCCAGCACCCAAGGGGAAGGGCCCCAGCATTTT
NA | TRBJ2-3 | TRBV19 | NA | CASSIDGIQIARGRTDTQYF | TGTGCCAGTAGTATAGACGGGATCCAGATAGCACGAGGACGCACAGATACGCAGTATTTT
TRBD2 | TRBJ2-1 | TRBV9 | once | CASSVASGGEVQFF | TGTGCCAGCAGCGTAGCAAGCGGGGGGGAGGTGCAGTTCTTC
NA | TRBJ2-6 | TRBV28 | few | CASSHQKATGANVLTF | TGTGCCAGCAGTCACCAAAAAGCTACTGGGGCCAACGTCCTGACTTTC
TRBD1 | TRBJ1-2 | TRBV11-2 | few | CASSLDGRGLGYTF | TGTGCCAGCAGCTTAGATGGCAGGGGGCTAGGCTACACCTTC
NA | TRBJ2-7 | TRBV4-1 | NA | CASSHSSGGPYEQYF | TGCGCCAGCAGCCATTCCTCCGGGGGGCCCTACGAGCAGTACTTC
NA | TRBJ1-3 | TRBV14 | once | CASSPTTGLKGNTIYF | TGTGCCAGCAGCCCGACGACAGGCCTCAAAGGGAACACCATATATTTT
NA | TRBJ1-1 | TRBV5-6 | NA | CASSLAPQKSGRENTEAFF | TGTGCCAGCAGCTTGGCCCCACAGAAGAGTGGGAGGGAAAACACTGAAGCTTTCTTT
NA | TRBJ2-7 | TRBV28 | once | CASSLRAGF | TGTGCCAGCAGTCTAAGAGCGGGTTTC
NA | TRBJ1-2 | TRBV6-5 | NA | CASTRGGGRDGYTF | TGTGCCAGCACTCGCGGGGGGGGGAGGGATGGCTACACCTTC
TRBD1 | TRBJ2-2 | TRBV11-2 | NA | CASSRRGQVNTGELFF | TGTGCCAGCAGCCGACGTGGACAGGTGAACACCGGGGAGCTGTTTTTT
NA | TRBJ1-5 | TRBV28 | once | CASSELGRGRDQPQHF | TGTGCCAGCAGTGAGTTGGGAAGGGGGAGGGATCAGCCCCAGCATTTT
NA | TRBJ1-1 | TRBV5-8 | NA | CASSHGNTGENTEAFF | TGTGCCAGCAGCCACGGCAATACGGGAGAGAACACTGAAGCTTTCTTT
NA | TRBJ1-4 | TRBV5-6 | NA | CASSSGLWGESNEKLFF | TGTGCCAGCAGCTCCGGACTCTGGGGGGAATCAAATGAAAAACTGTTTTTT
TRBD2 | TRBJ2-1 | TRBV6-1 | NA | CASSALTSGGDATYNEQFF | TGTGCCAGCAGTGCATTGACTAGCGGGGGGGATGCTACCTACAATGAGCAGTTCTTC
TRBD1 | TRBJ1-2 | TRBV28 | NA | CASSGTDTTNYGYTF | TGTGCCAGCAGTGGGACAGACACGACTAACTATGGCTACACCTTC
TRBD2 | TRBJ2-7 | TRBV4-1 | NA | CASSQDLQRGGLYEQYF | TGCGCCAGCAGCCAAGATCTCCAGCGGGGGGGCCTCTACGAGCAGTACTTC
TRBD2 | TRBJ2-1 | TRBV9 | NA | CASSAGGKQFF | TGTGCCAGCAGCGCCGGGGGGAAGCAGTTCTTC
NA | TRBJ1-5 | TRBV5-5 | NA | CASSLEQSNQPQHF | TGTGCCAGCAGCTTGGAGCAAAGTAATCAGCCCCAGCATTTT
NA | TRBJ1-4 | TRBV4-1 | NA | CASSQDYAGASRGEKLFF | TGCGCCAGCAGCCAAGATTACGCTGGTGCCTCCCGGGGTGAAAAACTGTTTTTT
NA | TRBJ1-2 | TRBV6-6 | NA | CASIKRGRGEGGYTF | TGTGCCAGCATCAAACGGGGCAGGGGTGAGGGTGGCTACACCTTC
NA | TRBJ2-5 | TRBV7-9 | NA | CASSLLSGGAGETQYF | TGTGCCAGCAGCTTATTATCGGGGGGCGCAGGGGAGACCCAGTACTTC
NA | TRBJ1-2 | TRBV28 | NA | CASSFWRARRAIYGYTF | TGTGCCAGCAGTTTTTGGCGGGCTCGACGGGCTATCTATGGCTACACCTTC
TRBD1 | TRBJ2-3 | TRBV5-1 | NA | CASSRLNYTGGVCSASTDTQYF | TGCGCCAGCAGCCGCTTAAACTATACAGGGGGCGTGTGTTCCGCTAGCACAGATACGCAGTATTTT